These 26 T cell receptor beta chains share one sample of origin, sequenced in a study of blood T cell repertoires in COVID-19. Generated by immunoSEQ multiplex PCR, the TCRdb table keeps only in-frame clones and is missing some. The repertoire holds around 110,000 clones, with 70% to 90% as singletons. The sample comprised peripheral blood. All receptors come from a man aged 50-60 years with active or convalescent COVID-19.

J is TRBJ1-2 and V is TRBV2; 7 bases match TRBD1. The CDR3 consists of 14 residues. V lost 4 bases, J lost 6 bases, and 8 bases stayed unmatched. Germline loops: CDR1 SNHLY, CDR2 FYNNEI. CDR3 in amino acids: CASSGARTGHGYTF. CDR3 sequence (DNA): TGTGCCAGCAGTGGAGCAAGGACAGGCCATGGCTACACCTTC.

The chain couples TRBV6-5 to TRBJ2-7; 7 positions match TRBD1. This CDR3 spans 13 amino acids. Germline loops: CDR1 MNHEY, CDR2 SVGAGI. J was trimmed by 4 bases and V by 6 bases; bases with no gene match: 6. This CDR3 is CASRTGTVYEQYF. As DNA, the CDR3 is TGTGCCAGCAGAACCGGGACAGTGTACGAGCAGTACTTC.

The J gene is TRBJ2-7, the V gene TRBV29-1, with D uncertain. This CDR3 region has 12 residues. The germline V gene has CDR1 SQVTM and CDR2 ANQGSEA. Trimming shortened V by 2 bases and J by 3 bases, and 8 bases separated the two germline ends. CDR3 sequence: CSVETENYEQYF. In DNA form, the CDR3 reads TGCAGCGTTGAAACGGAGAACTACGAGCAGTACTTC.

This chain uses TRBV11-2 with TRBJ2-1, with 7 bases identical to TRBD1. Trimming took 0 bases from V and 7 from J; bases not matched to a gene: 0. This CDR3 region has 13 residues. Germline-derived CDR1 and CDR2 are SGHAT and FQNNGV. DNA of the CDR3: TGTGCCAGCAGCTTAGAACAGGGGAATGAGCAGTTCTTC. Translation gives CASSLEQGNEQFF.

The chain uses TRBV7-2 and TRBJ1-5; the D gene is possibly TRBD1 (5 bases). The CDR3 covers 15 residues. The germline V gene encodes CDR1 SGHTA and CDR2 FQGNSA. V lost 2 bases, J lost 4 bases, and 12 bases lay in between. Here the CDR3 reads CASSLSQGFNQPQHF. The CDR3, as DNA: TGTGCCAGCAGCTTATCCCAGGGATTTAATCAGCCCCAGCATTTT.

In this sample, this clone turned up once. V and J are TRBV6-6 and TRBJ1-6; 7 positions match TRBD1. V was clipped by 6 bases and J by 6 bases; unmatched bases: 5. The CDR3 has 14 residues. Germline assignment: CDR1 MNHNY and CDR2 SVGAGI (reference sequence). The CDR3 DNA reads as TGTGCCAGCAGAACCCAGGGGGGTAATTCACCCCTCCACTTT. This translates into CASRTQGGNSPLHF.

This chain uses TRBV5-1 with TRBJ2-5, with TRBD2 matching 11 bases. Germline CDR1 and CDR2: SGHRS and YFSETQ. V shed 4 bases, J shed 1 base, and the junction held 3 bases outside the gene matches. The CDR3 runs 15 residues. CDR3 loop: CASSVSGRVQETQYF. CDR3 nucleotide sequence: TGCGCCAGCAGCGTTAGCGGGAGGGTCCAAGAGACCCAGTACTTC.

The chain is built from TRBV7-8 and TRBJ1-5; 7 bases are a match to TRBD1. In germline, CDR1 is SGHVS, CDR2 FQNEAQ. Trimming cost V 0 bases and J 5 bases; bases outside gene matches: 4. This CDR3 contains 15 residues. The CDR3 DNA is TGTGCCAGCAGCTTAGCGCGAGGGGGCGATCAGCCCCAGCATTTT. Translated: CASSLARGGDQPQHF.

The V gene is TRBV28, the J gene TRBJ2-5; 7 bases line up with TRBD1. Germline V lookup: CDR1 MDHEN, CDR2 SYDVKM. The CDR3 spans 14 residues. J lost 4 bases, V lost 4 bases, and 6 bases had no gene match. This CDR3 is CASSSPGQRETQYF. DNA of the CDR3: TGTGCCAGCAGTTCGCCGGGACAGAGAGAGACCCAGTACTTC.

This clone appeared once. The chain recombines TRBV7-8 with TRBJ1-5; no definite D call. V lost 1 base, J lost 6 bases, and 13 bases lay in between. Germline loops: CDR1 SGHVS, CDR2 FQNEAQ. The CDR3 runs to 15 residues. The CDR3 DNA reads TGTGCCAGCAGCTTAGATGCAGGCCCGCGTCAGCCCCAGCATTTT. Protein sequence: CASSLDAGPRQPQHF.

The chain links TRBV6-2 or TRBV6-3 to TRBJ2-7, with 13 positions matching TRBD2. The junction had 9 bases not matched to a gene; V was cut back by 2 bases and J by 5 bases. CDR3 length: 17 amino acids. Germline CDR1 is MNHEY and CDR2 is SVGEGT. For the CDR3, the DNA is TGTGCCAGCAGTTACCTCGGACTAGCGGGAGCGTCTGACGAGCAGTACTTC. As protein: CASSYLGLAGASDEQYF.

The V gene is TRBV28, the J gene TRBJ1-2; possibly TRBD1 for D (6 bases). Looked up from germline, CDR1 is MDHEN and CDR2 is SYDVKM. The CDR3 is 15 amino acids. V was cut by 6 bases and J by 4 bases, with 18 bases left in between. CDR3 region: CASSLYRTVSYGYTF. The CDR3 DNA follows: TGTGCCAGCAGCTTGTATCGGACAGTAAGCTATGGCTACACCTTC.

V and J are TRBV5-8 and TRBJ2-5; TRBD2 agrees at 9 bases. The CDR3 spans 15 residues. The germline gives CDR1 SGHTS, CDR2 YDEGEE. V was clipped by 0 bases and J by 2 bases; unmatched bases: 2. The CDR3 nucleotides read TGTGCCAGCAGCTTGGGTCTAGCGGGACAAGAGACCCAGTACTTC. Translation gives CASSLGLAGQETQYF.

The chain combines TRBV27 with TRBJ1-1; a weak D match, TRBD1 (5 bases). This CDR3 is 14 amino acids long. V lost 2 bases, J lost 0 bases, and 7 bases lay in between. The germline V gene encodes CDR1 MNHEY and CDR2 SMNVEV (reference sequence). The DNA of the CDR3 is TGTGCCAGCAGTTTAGGGGGGGTGAACACTGAAGCTTTCTTT. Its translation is CASSLGGVNTEAFF.

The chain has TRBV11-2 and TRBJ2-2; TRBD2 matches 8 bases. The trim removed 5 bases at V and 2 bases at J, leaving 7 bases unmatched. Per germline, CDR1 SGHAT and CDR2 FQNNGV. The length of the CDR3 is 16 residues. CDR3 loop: CASSPLSGTNTGELFF. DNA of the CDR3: TGTGCCAGCAGCCCCCTTAGCGGGACAAACACCGGGGAGCTGTTTTTT.

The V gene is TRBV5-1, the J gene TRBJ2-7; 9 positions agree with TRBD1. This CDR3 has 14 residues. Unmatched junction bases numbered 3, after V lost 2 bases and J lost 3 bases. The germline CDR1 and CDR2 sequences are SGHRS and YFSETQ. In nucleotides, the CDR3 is TGCGCCAGCAGCTTTAGGACAGGGGACTACGAGCAGTACTTC. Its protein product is CASSFRTGDYEQYF.

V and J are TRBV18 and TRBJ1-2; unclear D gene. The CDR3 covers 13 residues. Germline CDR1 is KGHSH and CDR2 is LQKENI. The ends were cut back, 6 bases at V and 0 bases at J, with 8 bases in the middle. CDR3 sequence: CASSPVANYGYTF. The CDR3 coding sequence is TGTGCCAGCTCCCCGGTAGCTAACTATGGCTACACCTTC. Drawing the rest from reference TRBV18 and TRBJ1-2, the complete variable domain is NAGVMQNPRHLVRRRGQEARLRCSPMKGHSHVYWYRQLPEEGLKFMVYLQKENIIDESGMPKERFSAEFPKEGPSILRIQQVVRGDSAAYFCASSPVANYGYTFGSGTRLTVV.

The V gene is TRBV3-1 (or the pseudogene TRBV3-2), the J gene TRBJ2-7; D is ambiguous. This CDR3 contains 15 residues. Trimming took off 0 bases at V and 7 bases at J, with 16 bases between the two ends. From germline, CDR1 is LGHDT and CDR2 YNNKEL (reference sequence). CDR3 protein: CASSQDQARYREQYF. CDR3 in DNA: TGTGCCAGCAGCCAAGATCAGGCACGGTACCGGGAGCAGTACTTC.

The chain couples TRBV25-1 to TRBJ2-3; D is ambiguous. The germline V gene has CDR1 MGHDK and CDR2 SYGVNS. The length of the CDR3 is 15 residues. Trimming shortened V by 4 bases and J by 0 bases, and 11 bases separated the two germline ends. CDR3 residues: CASSGLASSTDTQYF. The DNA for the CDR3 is TGTGCCAGCAGTGGCTTGGCTTCTAGCACAGATACGCAGTATTTT.

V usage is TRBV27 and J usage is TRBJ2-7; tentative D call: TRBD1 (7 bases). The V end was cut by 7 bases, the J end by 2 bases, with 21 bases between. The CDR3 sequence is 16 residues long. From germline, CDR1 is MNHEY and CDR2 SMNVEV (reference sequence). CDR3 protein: CASKFGGRTGPYEQYF. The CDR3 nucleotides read TGTGCCAGCAAATTCGGGGGTAGGACAGGCCCCTACGAGCAGTACTTC.

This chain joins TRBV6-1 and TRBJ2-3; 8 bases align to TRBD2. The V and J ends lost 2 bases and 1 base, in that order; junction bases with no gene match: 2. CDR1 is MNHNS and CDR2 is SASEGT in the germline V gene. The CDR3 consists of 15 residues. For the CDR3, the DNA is TGTGCCAGCAGTGAAACGGGAGGGGGCACAGATACGCAGTATTTT. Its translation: CASSETGGGTDTQYF.

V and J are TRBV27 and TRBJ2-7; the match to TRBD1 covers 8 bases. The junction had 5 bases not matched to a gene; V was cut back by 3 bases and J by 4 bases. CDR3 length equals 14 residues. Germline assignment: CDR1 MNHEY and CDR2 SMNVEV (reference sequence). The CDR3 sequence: CASSFAGGGYEQYF. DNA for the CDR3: TGTGCCAGCAGTTTTGCAGGGGGCGGTTACGAGCAGTACTTC.

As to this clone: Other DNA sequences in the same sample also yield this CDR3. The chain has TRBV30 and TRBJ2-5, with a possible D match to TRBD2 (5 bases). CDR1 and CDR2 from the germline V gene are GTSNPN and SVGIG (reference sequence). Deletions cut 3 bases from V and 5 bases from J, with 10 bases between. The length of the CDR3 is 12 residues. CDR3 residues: CAWRGRGETQYF. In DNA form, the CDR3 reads TGTGCCTGGAGGGGTCGAGGGGAGACCCAGTACTTC. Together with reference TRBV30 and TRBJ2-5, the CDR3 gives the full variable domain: SQTIHQWPATLVQPVGSPLSLECTVEGTSNPNLYWYRQAAGRGLQLLFYSVGIGQISSEVPQNLSASRPQDRQFILSSKKLLLSDSGFYLCAWRGRGETQYFGPGTRLLVL.

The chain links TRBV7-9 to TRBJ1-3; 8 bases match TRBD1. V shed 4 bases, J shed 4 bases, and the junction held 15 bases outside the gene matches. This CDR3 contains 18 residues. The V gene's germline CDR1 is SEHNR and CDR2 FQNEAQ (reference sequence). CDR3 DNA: TGTGCCAGCAGCTCCCAGGGGGCGCGGTATGGCTCGGGAAACACCATATATTTT. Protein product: CASSSQGARYGSGNTIYF. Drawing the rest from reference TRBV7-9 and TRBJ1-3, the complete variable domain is DTGVSQNPRHKITKRGQNVTFRCDPISEHNRLYWYRQTLGQGPEFLTYFQNEAQLEKSRLLSDRFSAERPKGSFSTLEIQRTEQGDSAMYLCASSSQGARYGSGNTIYFGEGSWLTVV.

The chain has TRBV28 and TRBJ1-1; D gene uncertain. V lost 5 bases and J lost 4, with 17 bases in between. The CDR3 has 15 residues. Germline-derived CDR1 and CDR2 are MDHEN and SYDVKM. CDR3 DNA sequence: TGTGCCAGCAGTACCCCCCAAGATGGAGGCACTGAAGCTTTCTTT. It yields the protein CASSTPQDGGTEAFF.

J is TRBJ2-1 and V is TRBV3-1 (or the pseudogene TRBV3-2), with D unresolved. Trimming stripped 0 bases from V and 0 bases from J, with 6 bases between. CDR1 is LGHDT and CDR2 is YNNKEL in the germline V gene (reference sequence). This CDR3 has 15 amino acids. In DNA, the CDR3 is TGTGCCAGCAGCCAAGATGGCTCCTCCTACAATGAGCAGTTCTTC. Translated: CASSQDGSSYNEQFF.